Following are 25 T cell receptor beta chains from one sample sequenced in a study of control samples from healthy donors and cancer patients. Measured with immunoSEQ multiplex PCR; TCRdb has only the in-frame clones, and not every one. The sample has 80,000 or so clones, approximately 89% seen once. Sequencing input: blood. Source of these receptors: a man aged 50-59 years in good health.

V gene TRBV27 combines with J gene TRBJ2-6; a possible D gene is TRBD2 (5 bases). V lost 8 bases and J 0 bases, leaving 8 bases between the germline ends. This CDR3 has 14 amino acids. CDR1 is MNHEY and CDR2 is SMNVEV in the germline V gene (reference sequence). The CDR3 region is CASGRDSGANVLTF. In DNA form, the CDR3 reads TGTGCCAGCGGACGGGACTCTGGGGCCAACGTCCTGACTTTC.

The rearrangement joins TRBV13 to TRBJ2-1; D possibly corresponds to TRBD1 (5 bases). In germline, CDR1 is PRHDT, CDR2 FYEKMQ (reference sequence). The ends were cut back, 2 bases at V and 10 bases at J, with 6 bases in the middle. This CDR3 is 11 amino acids long. The CDR3 sequence is CASSLNREQFF. The CDR3 bases are TGTGCCAGCAGCTTAAACAGGGAGCAGTTCTTC.

V and J are TRBV5-1 and TRBJ1-2, with D perhaps TRBD1 (6 bases). Germline loops: CDR1 SGHRS, CDR2 YFSETQ. V lost 0 bases to trimming and J lost 6 bases, with 12 bases between them. This CDR3 is built from 14 residues. CDR3 DNA: TGCGCCAGCAGCTTGGCCCCAGGGGCGGATGGCTACACCTTC. Its protein product is CASSLAPGADGYTF.

This chain links TRBV7-8 with TRBJ1-1; the D gene is possibly TRBD1 (5 bases). Between the trimmed V and J ends, which lost 5 bases and 0 bases, there was a span of 13 bases. Germline assignment: CDR1 SGHVS and CDR2 FQNEAQ. CDR3 size: 15 residues. CDR3 in DNA: TGTGCCAGCAGCAATCGACAGATATTGAACACTGAAGCTTTCTTT. Translating gives CASSNRQILNTEAFF.

The chain uses TRBV27 and TRBJ2-1; no firm D call. Germline loops: CDR1 MNHEY, CDR2 SMNVEV (reference sequence). Trimming cost V 2 bases and J 0 bases, with 5 bases left between them. The CDR3 spans 14 residues. The CDR3 region has the DNA TGTGCCAGCAGTTTAACCATCTCCTACAATGAGCAGTTCTTC. Amino acid sequence: CASSLTISYNEQFF.

This chain joins TRBV28 and TRBJ2-1; 10 bases align to TRBD2. Germline loops: CDR1 MDHEN, CDR2 SYDVKM. Trimming removed 3 bases from V and 4 bases from J; junction bases left unmatched: 9. CDR3 length: 17 residues. CDR3 region: CASSFERGGPGYNEQFF. The DNA of the CDR3 is TGTGCCAGCAGTTTCGAGCGGGGGGGCCCCGGATACAATGAGCAGTTCTTC.

The chain has TRBV7-8 and TRBJ1-5, with 9 bases lining up with TRBD1. CDR3 length: 15 residues. V trimming: 1 base; J trimming: 6 bases; junction bases outside the gene matches: 4. Germline V gives CDR1 SGHVS, CDR2 FQNEAQ. CDR3 sequence reads: CASSLGTGVFQPQHF. The CDR3 region has the DNA TGTGCCAGCAGCTTAGGGACAGGGGTCTTTCAGCCCCAGCATTTT.

The V call is TRBV6-1, the J call TRBJ1-5; D is uncertain. The CDR3 is made up of 14 amino acids. The V end was cut by 3 bases, the J end by 5 bases, with 11 bases between. Germline loops: CDR1 MNHNS, CDR2 SASEGT. CDR3 sequence reads: CASSDRDPDQPQHF. CDR3 nucleotide sequence: TGTGCCAGCAGTGATCGAGACCCGGATCAGCCCCAGCATTTT.

This chain uses TRBV6-1 with TRBJ1-1; D is unclear. V dropped 3 bases and J dropped 3 bases, with 8 bases sitting between them. The CDR3 is 13 residues long. Germline V gives CDR1 MNHNS, CDR2 SASEGT. The DNA for the CDR3 is TGTGCCAGCAGTGACAGCTCATACACTGAAGCTTTCTTT. Protein product: CASSDSSYTEAFF.

This clone was seen a single time. The CDR3 region is CAWSYTGGEKLFF. CDR3 coding DNA: TGTGCCTGGAGTTATACAGGGGGCGAAAAACTGTTTTTT. J is TRBJ1-4 and V is TRBV30, with 9 bases that match TRBD1. Germline lookup yields CDR1 GTSNPN and CDR2 SVGIG (reference sequence). CDR3 size: 13 residues. After removal of 2 bases from V and 8 bases from J, the junction contained 3 bases not matched to a gene.

The V gene is TRBV29-1, the J gene TRBJ1-1; tentatively, D is TRBD1 (5 bases). Trimming removed 6 bases at V and 2 bases at J, with 28 bases between. There are 18 residues in the CDR3. CDR1 and CDR2 from the germline V gene are SQVTM and ANQGSEA. The DNA of the CDR3 is TGCAGCGTGGGTAGGGAGTACAGAATCTCAAGGGGTAACACTGAAGCTTTCTTT. It encodes CSVGREYRISRGNTEAFF.

This clone came up a few times. The V gene is TRBV6-4, the J gene TRBJ2-2; 7 bases agree with TRBD1. J lost 0 bases, V lost 6 bases, and 4 bases had no gene match. This CDR3 region has 15 residues. The germline V gene has CDR1 MRHNA and CDR2 SNTAGT. CDR3 nucleotides: TGTGCCAGCAGCAAGACAGGGACGAACACCGGGGAGCTGTTTTTT. It codes for CASSKTGTNTGELFF.

This clone was picked up one time. This chain links TRBV12-3 or TRBV12-4 with TRBJ2-7, with 7 bases identical to TRBD1. V lost 3 bases to trimming and J lost 6 bases; unmatched junction nucleotides: 2. CDR3 length: 12 residues. The DNA of the CDR3 is TGTGCCAGCAGTTTCGACAGGGTCGAGCAGTACTTC. Translation: CASSFDRVEQYF.

This sequence joins TRBV6-6 and TRBJ2-7; D not resolved. This CDR3 spans 12 amino acids. The germline V gene has CDR1 MNHNY and CDR2 SVGAGI (reference sequence). V lost 2 bases to trimming and J lost 6 bases, with 8 bases between them. The CDR3 bases are TGTGCCAGCAGTTACGGGAAAGCCGAGCAGTACTTC. Its translation is CASSYGKAEQYF.

V is TRBV5-6 and J is TRBJ1-5, with TRBD1 as a possible D gene (6 bases). V was cut by 1 base and J by 6 bases, with 17 bases left in between. Per the germline V gene, CDR1 is SGHDT and CDR2 is YYEEEE. The CDR3 contains 16 residues. DNA of the CDR3: TGTGCCAGCAGCTTGAAGGGGGGGCTGACGGGTCAGCCCCAGCATTTT. This sequence encodes CASSLKGGLTGQPQHF.

This chain joins TRBV6-4 and TRBJ2-2; 9 bases map to TRBD1. Germline values: CDR1 MRHNA, CDR2 SNTAGT. The V and J ends lost 7 bases and 4 bases, in that order; junction bases with no gene match: 7. This CDR3 is built from 15 residues. The CDR3 protein is CASKPGQGVTGELFF. The CDR3 DNA reads as TGTGCCAGCAAACCGGGACAGGGAGTCACCGGGGAGCTGTTTTTT.

The chain employs TRBV15 and TRBJ2-1; TRBD2 agrees at 8 bases. Germline V gene lookup returns CDR1 LNHNV and CDR2 YYDKDF (reference sequence). The CDR3 runs to 16 residues. Trimming at V came to 2 bases and at J to 1 base, leaving 4 bases not matched to a gene. In nucleotides, the CDR3 is TGTGCCACCAGCAGATCTCTAGCGGGTTCCTACAATGAGCAGTTCTTC. Encoded protein: CATSRSLAGSYNEQFF. The full variable domain, with the rest looked up from reference TRBV15 and TRBJ2-1, is DAMVIQNPRYQVTQFGKPVTLSCSQTLNHNVMYWYQQKSSQAPKLLFHYYDKDFNNEADTPDNFQSRRPNTSFCFLDIRSPGLGDTAMYLCATSRSLAGSYNEQFFGPGTRLTVL.

The CDR3 region has the DNA TGTGCCAGCAGCTTAGATCTTCGGGGGTCCGACGAGCAGTACTTC. Encoded protein: CASSLDLRGSDEQYF. The chain has TRBV11-3 and TRBJ2-7, with a tentative D call TRBD2 (6 bases). The CDR3 loop spans 15 amino acids. Trimming left V 0 bases short and J 5 bases short, with 14 bases between. Germline V gives CDR1 SGHNT, CDR2 YENEEA.

This chain links TRBV18 with TRBJ2-2, with 11 bases matching TRBD1. There are 15 residues in the CDR3. After removal of 5 bases from V and 7 bases from J, the junction contained 6 bases not matched to a gene. CDR1 and CDR2 from the germline V gene are KGHSH and LQKENI. The DNA of the CDR3 is TGTGCCAGCTCAACGGACAGGGGGCTTTTCGGGGAGCTGTTTTTT. Its protein product is CASSTDRGLFGELFF.

The gene calls are TRBV6-5 and TRBJ1-6, with TRBD1 as a possible D gene (6 bases). With 4 bases removed from V and 4 bases from J, the gap between germline ends came to 11 bases. From germline, CDR1 is MNHEY and CDR2 SVGAGI. The CDR3 runs 15 residues. DNA for the CDR3: TGTGCCAGCAGTTTACAGGGCCGATATAATTCACCCCTCCACTTT. Translating gives CASSLQGRYNSPLHF.

V and J are TRBV5-1 and TRBJ2-2; 13 nucleotides align to TRBD2. V lost 4 bases, J lost 4 bases, and 1 base stayed unmatched. The CDR3 is made up of 15 amino acids. Germline CDR1 SGHRS, CDR2 YFSETQ. CDR3 sequence (DNA): TGCGCCAGCAGCGGACTAGCGGGGGCCACCGGGGAGCTGTTTTTT. This sequence encodes CASSGLAGATGELFF.

In this sample, this clone turned up once. V usage is TRBV18 and J usage is TRBJ1-5, with D maybe TRBD1 (5 bases). The length of the CDR3 is 13 residues. Trimming removed 6 bases from V and 3 bases from J, with 9 bases in between. Germline CDR1 and CDR2: KGHSH and LQKENI. The CDR3: CASSDTHNQPQHF. DNA for the CDR3: TGTGCCAGCTCGGACACGCACAATCAGCCCCAGCATTTT.

The chain joins TRBV10-3 to TRBJ1-6; D is unresolved. Between the trimmed V and J ends, which lost 0 bases and 8 bases, there was a span of 14 bases. Germline V lookup: CDR1 ENHRY, CDR2 SYGVKD. The CDR3 is 16 amino acids. The CDR3: CAISESIIGSDSPLHF. For the CDR3, the DNA is TGTGCCATCAGTGAGTCGATTATCGGGTCGGATTCACCCCTCCACTTT.

This clone has only a few counts. The chain uses TRBV10-3 and TRBJ1-1; D remains unclear. CDR3 length: 12 amino acids. V lost 3 bases, J lost 8 bases, and 10 bases lay in between. CDR1 and CDR2 from the germline V gene are ENHRY and SYGVKD. In DNA form, the CDR3 reads TGTGCCATCAGTGACGGAGGGTCGGAAGCTTTCTTT. Protein product: CAISDGGSEAFF.

This sequence joins TRBV18 and TRBJ1-1; D gene ambiguous. CDR1 and CDR2 from the germline V gene are KGHSH and LQKENI. V shed 5 bases and J shed 5 bases, with 12 bases lying between them. This CDR3 comprises 13 residues. The CDR3 spells CASSASGRTEAFF. DNA for the CDR3: TGTGCCAGCTCAGCCTCGGGGAGGACTGAAGCTTTCTTT.